The TCR beta chain described here comes from a study of blood T cells in healthy people across ages. In the study overall: About one barcoded beta molecule per two T cells was the capture yield of template switching. Study results and limitations: Roughly linear declines in TCR beta diversity per million T cells occurred with age. More naive CD4+ cells and higher diversity marked long-lived donors relative to aged donors.

Donor samples were obtained from healthy Caucasian individuals from Russia, aged 6 to 90. Primed by a sample-barcoded 5' primer and a J-beta primer mix, a second PCR proceeded for about 7 to 11 cycles. One entry per CDR3 protein, called by TCRdb with MiXCR from the 5' RACE reads. Of about 1.1 million distinct CDR3 sequences in the sample, approximately 38% were seen once. This clonotype occurred a few times. No antigen is known for it. The junction shows a germline mismatch at one end, possibly a read error. CDR1 is SGHRS and CDR2 is YFSETQ in the germline V gene. The CDR3 covers 14 residues. The receptor was derived from a man aged 18 to 30 in good health. The sequencing input was blood. The V gene is TRBV5-1, the J gene TRBJ2-3, with 10 bases fitting TRBD2. The CDR3 reads CASSSLAGTDTQYF. DNA of the CDR3: TGTGCCAGCAGCTCACTAGCGGGGACAGATACGCAGTATTTT.